One sample yielded the 2 T cell receptor beta chains listed below, sequenced in a study of brain T cells in children with intractable seizures. Sequencing used immunoSEQ multiplex PCR; TCRdb keeps in-frame clones, though not all of them. The repertoire includes 110,000 or so clones, under 95% of them detected once, and approximately 3.9% sits in the top ten. Sample: peripheral blood, taken at surgery. All receptors derive from a boy in the first two years of life with hemimegalencephaly and intractable seizures.

J is TRBJ1-5 and V is TRBV27; 8 bases line up with TRBD1. Looked up from germline, CDR1 is MNHEY and CDR2 is SMNVEV (reference sequence). The trim removed 5 bases at V and 4 bases at J, leaving 13 bases unmatched. This CDR3 contains 17 residues. CDR3 residues: CASSPLAGQGQNQPQHF. The CDR3 DNA follows: TGTGCCAGCAGTCCCCTTGCCGGACAGGGACAAAATCAGCCCCAGCATTTT.

The rearrangement links TRBV5-4 to TRBJ2-5; 7 bases align to TRBD2. Germline trimming cut 0 bases from V and 5 bases from J; bases unmatched to any gene: 4. The CDR3 spans 14 residues. The V gene's germline CDR1 is SGHNT and CDR2 YYREEE (reference sequence). The CDR3 region is CASSLGGGMETQYF. CDR3 nucleotide sequence: TGTGCCAGCAGCTTGGGGGGAGGGATGGAGACCCAGTACTTC.